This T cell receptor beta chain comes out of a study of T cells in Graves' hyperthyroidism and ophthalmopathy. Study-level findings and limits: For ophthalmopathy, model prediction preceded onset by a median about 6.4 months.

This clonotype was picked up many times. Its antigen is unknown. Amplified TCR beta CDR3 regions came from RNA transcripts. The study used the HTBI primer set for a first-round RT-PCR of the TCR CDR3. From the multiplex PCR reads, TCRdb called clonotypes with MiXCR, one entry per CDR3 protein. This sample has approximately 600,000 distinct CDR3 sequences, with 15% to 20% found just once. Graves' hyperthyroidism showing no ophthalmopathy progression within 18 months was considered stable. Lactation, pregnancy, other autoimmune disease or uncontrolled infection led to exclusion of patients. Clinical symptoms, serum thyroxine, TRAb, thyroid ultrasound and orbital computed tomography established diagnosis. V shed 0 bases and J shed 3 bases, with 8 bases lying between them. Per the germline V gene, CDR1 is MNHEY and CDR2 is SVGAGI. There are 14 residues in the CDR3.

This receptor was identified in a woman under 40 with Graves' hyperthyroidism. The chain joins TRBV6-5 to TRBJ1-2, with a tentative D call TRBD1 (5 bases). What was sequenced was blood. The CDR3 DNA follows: TGTGCCAGCAGTTACTCTTCAGGGCACTATGGCTACACCTTC. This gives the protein CASSYSSGHYGYTF.